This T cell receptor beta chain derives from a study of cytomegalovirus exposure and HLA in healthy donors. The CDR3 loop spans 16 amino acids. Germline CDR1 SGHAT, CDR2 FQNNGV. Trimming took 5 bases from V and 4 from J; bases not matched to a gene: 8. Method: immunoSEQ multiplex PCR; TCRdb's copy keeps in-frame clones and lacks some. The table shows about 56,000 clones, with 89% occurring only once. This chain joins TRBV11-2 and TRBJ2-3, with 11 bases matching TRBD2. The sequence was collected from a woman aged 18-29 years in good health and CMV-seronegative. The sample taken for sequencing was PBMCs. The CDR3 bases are TGTGCCAGCAGCCAAAGGCGACTAGCGGGGCCAGATACGCAGTATTTT. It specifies CASSQRRLAGPDTQYF. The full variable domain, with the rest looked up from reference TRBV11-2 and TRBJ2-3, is EAGVAQSPRYKIIEKRQSVAFWCNPISGHATLYWYQQILGQGPKLLIQFQNNGVVDDSQLPKDRFSAERLKGVDSTLKIQPAKLEDSAVYLCASSQRRLAGPDTQYFGPGTRLTVL.